This T cell receptor (beta chain) was obtained from a study of neurological immune-mediated disorders. Overall study findings and caveats: The study found the most TCR clonal expansion in HTLV-1-associated myelopathy and the least in multiple sclerosis, below healthy controls.

The CDR3 has 12 amino acids. Between the trimmed V and J ends, which lost 0 bases and 7 bases, there was a span of 6 bases. The germline CDR1 and CDR2 sequences are MGHRA and YSYEKL. In regard to this clonotype: Its antigen remains unknown.

Each CDR3 protein gets one entry after TCRdb re-called the 5' RACE reads with MiXCR. The sample lists 46,000 or so distinct CDR3 sequences, roughly 4.1% occurring once. This chain joins TRBV4-1 and TRBJ1-1; D call uncertain. This sequence was found in a woman aged 60 to 75 with multiple sclerosis. The material sequenced was PBMCs. This CDR3 is CASSQDRDEAFF. CDR3 nucleotide sequence: TGCGCCAGCAGCCAAGATCGGGATGAAGCTTTCTTT.